This T cell receptor beta chain was sequenced in a study of blood T cell repertoires in COVID-19 (TCRdb year 2020). About the full investigation: Collaborator samples came from the United States, Italy and Spain and covered acute and convalescent phases of COVID-19. The material from the prospective study consisted of cDNA or gDNA derived from T cells, B-cell-depleted T cells, or PBMCs. The dataset comprised deeply sampled blood TCRbeta repertoires from subjects exposed to, actively infected with, or recovered from COVID-19. The repertoires were released in a freely available public database intended as a resource for research on the immune response to SARS-CoV-2. The samples were drawn from the first 160 participants of the ongoing ImmuneRACE study and from over 950 subjects provided by 6 global collaborators. Nearly every sample came with metadata listing a de-identified subject ID, COVID-19 status, age in years and sex. Where HLA class I and class II types were available, the types were taken from metadata supplied by the sample provider, not from assay-based typing. What the study reported, not specific to this receptor: Clinical and demographic metadata were provided uncurated, with the amount varying by source and participant.

Enrolling through a virtual design, the prospective study's participants ranged in age from about 18 to 100 years and lived across roughly 24 United States geographic areas. To assign participants to cohorts, the prospective study relied on clinical history that participants themselves reported in a screening survey and a study questionnaire. A participant counted as exposed if, within 2 weeks of entering the study, that participant had been in contact with someone who had a PCR-confirmed or clinician-diagnosed COVID-19 case. In the prospective study, whole blood, serum and a nasopharyngeal or oropharyngeal swab were collected from each participant by mobile phlebotomists. Participants in the prospective study had the option to provide additional blood draws and questionnaires over an approximately 2-month period. Before DNA extraction, blood samples from the prospective study were shipped at room temperature or frozen.

At the junction V is shortened by 0 bases and J by 2 bases, with 8 bases in between. Taken from the germline V gene, the CDR1 and CDR2 loops are ENHRY and SYGVKD. CDR3 length: 15 amino acids, cysteine to phenylalanine. Of all the DNA, just the CDR3 is kept, 45 bases in frame from base 1. The immunoSEQ Assay, a bias-controlled multiplex PCR, was used to amplify TCRbeta CDR3 regions from genomic DNA. On the authors' methods: Nucleated cell counts per sample were estimated from amplification of reference gene primers within the assay. Sequence reads were collapsed and filtered to measure the absolute abundance of every unique TCRbeta CDR3 rearrangement. Productive Simpson clonality was computed per sample as the square root of Simpson's diversity index over productive rearrangements. TCRdb took over this immuneACCESS table, retaining in-frame rearrangements with V and J assigned. Such tables are incomplete; in checked studies, under half of the missing clones stem from an unresolved V gene, and the remainder is unexplained. V, J and clone size were drawn from that table, and D and trimming were deduced from the DNA. Present in this sample are about 260,000 clones, about 90% of which were seen just once. The ten largest account for roughly 0.95% of the sample.

A remark on this clone: The specificity of this receptor is unknown. There are no base qualities to consult, and no much larger clone falls within one base.

The source of this sequence is a man between 50 and 59 years old who had been exposed to COVID-19. This sequence uses TRBV10-3 and TRBJ1-3; the D gene assignment is ambiguous. The sample was PBMCs or T cells enriched from blood (not recorded which). The nucleotides are TGTGCCATCAGTGAGTCACCTCTAACTGGAAACACCATATATTTT. Its translation is CAISESPLTGNTIYF.